Included here is one T cell receptor (beta chain) sequence, with context. This sample stems from a study of blood T cell repertoires in COVID-19. Turning to the study itself: Collection of acute and convalescent COVID-19 samples took place in the United States, Italy and Spain. T cells, B-cell-depleted T cells, or PBMCs supplied cDNA or gDNA.

The authors' processing: Estimation of nucleated cell counts was performed using reference gene primer amplification. Clones were read by immunoSEQ multiplex PCR, and TCRdb kept only the in-frame ones, dropping some. V, J and clone size are taken as reported in that table, and D and trimming were inferred from the DNA itself. The sample records 75,000 to 95,000 clones, roughly 88% being singletons. CDR1 and CDR2 from the germline V gene are SNHLY and FYNNEI. The trim removed 6 bases at V and 0 bases at J, leaving 4 bases unmatched. CDR3 length: 14 amino acids. The rearrangement joins TRBV2 to TRBJ2-5; 7 nucleotides match TRBD1. Sequences were obtained from peripheral blood. The sequence was obtained from a human donor in a cohort sampled during active COVID-19. CDR3 nucleotide sequence: TGTGCCAGCAGACCGGGACAGAACCAAGAGACCCAGTACTTC. It encodes CASRPGQNQETQYF.